The source of this T cell receptor (beta chain) is a study of T-cell reconstitution after alpha-beta-depleted transplantation in children. Germline V gene lookup returns CDR1 LNHNV and CDR2 YYDKDF (reference sequence). The CDR3 loop spans 16 amino acids. Trimming took off 5 bases at V and 2 bases at J, with 15 bases between the two ends. This clonotype appeared a single time. During its preparation, the TCRbeta library received unique molecular identifiers. TCRdb recomputed calls from the PCR reads with MiXCR, one row per CDR3 protein. The sample carries 490,000 or so distinct CDR3 sequences, approximately 12% recorded once.

This TCR was sampled from a human donor who donated a stem cell graft to a child with combined immunodeficiency. Here the sequenced sample was PBMCs from the stem cell graft donor, taken from the stem cell graft. The chain uses TRBV15 and TRBJ2-2, with no clear D. CDR3 region: CATSSETTHNTGELFF. For the CDR3, the DNA is TGTGCCACCAGCTCAGAAACTACACACAACACCGGGGAGCTGTTTTTT. Together with reference TRBV15 and TRBJ2-2, the CDR3 gives the full variable domain: DAMVIQNPRYQVTQFGKPVTLSCSQTLNHNVMYWYQQKSSQAPKLLFHYYDKDFNNEADTPDNFQSRRPNTSFCFLDIRSPGLGDTAMYLCATSSETTHNTGELFFGEGSRLTVL.